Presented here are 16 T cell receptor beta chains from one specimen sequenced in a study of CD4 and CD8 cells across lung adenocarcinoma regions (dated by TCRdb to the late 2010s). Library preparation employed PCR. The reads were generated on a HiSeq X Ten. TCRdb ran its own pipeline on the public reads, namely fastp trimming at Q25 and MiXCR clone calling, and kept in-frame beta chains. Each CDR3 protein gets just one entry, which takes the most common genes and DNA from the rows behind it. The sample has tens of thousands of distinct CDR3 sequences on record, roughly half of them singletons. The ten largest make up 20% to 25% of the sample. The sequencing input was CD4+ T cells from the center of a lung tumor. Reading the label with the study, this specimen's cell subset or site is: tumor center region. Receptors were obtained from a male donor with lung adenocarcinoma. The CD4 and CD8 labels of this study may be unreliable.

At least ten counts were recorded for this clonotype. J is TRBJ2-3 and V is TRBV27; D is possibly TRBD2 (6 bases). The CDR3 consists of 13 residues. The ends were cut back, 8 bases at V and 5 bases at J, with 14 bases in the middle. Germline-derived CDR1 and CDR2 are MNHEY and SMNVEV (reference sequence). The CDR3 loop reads CASFRGGGDTQYF. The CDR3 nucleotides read TGTGCCAGCTTCCGGGGAGGAGGAGATACGCAGTATTTT.

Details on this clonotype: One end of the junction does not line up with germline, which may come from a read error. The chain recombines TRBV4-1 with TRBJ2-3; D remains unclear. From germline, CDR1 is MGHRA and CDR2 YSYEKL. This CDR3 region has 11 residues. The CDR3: CGSSEKDTQYF. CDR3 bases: TGCGGGAGCAGCGAGAAAGATACCCAGTATTTT.

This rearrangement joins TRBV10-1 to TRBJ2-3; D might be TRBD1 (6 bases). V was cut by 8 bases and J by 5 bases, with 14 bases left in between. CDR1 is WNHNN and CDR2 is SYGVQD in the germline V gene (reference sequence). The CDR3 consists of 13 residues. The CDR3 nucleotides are TGCGCCAGCGGGGGCCGTGGCAAAGATACGCAGTATTTT. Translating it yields CASGGRGKDTQYF.

CDR3: CARSQRGTNTQYF. DNA of the CDR3: TGTGCCAGGAGTCAAAGAGGCACAAACACGCAGTATTTT. The genes are TRBV25-1 and TRBJ2-3; D not certain. The germline V gene encodes CDR1 MGHDK and CDR2 SYGVNS. The length of the CDR3 is 13 residues. The V and J ends lost 9 bases and 9 bases respectively, with 19 bases between them.

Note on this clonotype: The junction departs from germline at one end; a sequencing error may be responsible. CDR3 protein: CATGVGVPNTQYF. CDR3 coding DNA: TGTGCCACCGGAGTGGGAGTCCCTAATACGCAGTACTTT. This chain uses TRBV10-3 with TRBJ2-3; perhaps TRBD2 as D (5 bases). Germline V gives CDR1 ENHRY, CDR2 SYGVKD. This CDR3 has 13 residues.

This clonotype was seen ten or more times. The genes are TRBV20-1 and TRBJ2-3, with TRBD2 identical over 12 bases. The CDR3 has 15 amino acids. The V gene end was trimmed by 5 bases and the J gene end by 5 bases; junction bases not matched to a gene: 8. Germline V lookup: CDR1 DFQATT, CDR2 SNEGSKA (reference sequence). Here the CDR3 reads CSAWKTSGSQDTQYF. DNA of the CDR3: TGCAGTGCTTGGAAGACTAGCGGGAGTCAAGATACGCAGTATTTT.

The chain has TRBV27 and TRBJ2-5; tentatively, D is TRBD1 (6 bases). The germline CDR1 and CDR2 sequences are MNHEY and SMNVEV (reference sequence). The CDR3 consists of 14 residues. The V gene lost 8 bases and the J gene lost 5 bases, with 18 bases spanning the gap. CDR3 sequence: CASSQGRIQETQYF. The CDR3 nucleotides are TGTGCCAGCTCTCAGGGGAGAATTCAGGAGACCCAGTACTTC.

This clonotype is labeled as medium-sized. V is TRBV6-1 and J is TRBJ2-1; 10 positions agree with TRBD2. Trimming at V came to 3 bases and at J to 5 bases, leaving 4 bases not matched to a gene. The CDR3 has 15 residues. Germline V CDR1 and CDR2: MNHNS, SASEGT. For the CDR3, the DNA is TGTGCCAGCAGTGAGCTAGCGGGAGCCAACAATGAGCAGTTCTTC. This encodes CASSELAGANNEQFF.

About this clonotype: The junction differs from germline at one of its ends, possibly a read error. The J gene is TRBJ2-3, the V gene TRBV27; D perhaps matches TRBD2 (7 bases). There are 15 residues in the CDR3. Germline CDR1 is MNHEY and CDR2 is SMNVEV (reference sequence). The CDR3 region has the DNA TGTGCCAGGGGGACGGGGGGCCGAGACCCAGATACCCAGTATTTT. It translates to CARGTGGRDPDTQYF.

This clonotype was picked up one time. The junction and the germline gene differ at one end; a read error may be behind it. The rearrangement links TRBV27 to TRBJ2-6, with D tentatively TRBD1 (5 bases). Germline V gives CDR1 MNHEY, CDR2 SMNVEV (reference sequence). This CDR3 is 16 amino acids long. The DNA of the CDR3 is TGTGCTAGCACAAGGGGTGGGATCTCTGGGGCCAACGTGCTGAACTTC. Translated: CASTRGGISGANVLNF.

The DNA of the CDR3 is TGTGCCAGCAGTTTAAATCCTATGGGTAGCACAGATACGCAGTATTTT. Protein product: CASSLNPMGSTDTQYF. The chain joins TRBV27 to TRBJ2-3; D not resolved. CDR1 is MNHEY, CDR2 SMNVEV, per germline (reference sequence). The CDR3 spans 16 residues. Trimming removed 2 bases from V and 0 bases from J, with 12 bases in between.

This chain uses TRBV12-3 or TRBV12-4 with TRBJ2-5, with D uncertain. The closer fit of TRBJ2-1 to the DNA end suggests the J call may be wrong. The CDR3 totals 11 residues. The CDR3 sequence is CASSQEVGQFF. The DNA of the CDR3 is TGTGCCAGCAGTCAAGAGGTCGGGCAGTTCTTC.

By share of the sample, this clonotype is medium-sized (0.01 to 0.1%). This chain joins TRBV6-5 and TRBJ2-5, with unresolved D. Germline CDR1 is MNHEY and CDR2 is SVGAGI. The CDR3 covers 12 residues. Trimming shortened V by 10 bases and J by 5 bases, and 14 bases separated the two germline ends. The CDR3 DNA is TGTGCCACCCCCCCCAGGCAGGAGACCCAGTACTTC. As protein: CATPPRQETQYF.

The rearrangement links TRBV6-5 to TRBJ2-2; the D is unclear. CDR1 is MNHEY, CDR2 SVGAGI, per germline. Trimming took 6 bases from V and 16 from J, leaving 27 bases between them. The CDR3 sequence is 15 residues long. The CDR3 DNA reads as TGTGCCAGCAGACTCCAGTCCGGAATTACCGGTACGCAGTTTTTT. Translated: CASRLQSGITGTQFF.

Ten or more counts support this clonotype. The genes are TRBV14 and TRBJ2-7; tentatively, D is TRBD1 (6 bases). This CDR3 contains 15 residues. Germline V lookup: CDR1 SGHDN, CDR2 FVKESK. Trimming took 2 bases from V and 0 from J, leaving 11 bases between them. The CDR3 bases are TGTGCCAGCAGCCAAACAGGGTTGAGCTCCTACGAGCAGTACTTC. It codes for CASSQTGLSSYEQYF. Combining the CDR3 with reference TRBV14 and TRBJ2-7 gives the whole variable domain EAGVTQFPSHSVIEKGQTVTLRCDPISGHDNLYWYRRVMGKEIKFLLHFVKESKQDESGMPNNRFLAERTGGTYSTLKVQPAELEDSGVYFCASSQTGLSSYEQYFGPGTRLTVT.

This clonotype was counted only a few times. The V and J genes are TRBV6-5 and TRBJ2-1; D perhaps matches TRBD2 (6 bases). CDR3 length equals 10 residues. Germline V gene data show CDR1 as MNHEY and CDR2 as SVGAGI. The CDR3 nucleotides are TGTGCGAGCGGGCGCAATGAGCAGTTCTTC. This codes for CASGRNEQFF.